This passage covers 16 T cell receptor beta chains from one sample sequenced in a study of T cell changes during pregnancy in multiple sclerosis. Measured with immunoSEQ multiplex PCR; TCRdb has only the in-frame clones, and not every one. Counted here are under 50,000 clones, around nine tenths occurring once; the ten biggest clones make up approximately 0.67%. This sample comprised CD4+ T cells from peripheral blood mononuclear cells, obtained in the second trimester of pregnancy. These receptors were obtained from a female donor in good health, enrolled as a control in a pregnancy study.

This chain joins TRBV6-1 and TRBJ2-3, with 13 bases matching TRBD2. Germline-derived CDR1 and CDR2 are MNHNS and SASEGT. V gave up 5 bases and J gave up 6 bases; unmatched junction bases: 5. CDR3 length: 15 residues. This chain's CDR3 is CASSIRTSGGDTQYF. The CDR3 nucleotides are TGTGCCAGCAGTATCAGGACTAGCGGGGGCGATACGCAGTATTTT.

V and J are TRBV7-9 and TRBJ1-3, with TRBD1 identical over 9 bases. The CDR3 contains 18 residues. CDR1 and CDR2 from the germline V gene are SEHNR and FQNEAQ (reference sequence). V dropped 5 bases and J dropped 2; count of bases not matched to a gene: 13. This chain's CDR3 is CASSRPGQGGVAGNTIYF. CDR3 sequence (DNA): TGTGCCAGCAGCCGGCCGGGACAGGGCGGGGTGGCTGGAAACACCATATATTTT.

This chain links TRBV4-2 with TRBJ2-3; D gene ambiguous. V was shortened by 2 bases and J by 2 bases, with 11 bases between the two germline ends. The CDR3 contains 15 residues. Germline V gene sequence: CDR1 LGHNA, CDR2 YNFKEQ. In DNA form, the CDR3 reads TGTGCCAGCAGCCAACATCAGGAAAACACAGATACGCAGTATTTT. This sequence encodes CASSQHQENTDTQYF.

The CDR3 sequence is CASSIETGSGNTEAFF. The CDR3 DNA is TGTGCCAGTAGTATTGAGACAGGGTCGGGTAACACTGAAGCTTTCTTT. The chain joins TRBV19 to TRBJ1-1; the match to TRBD1 covers 7 bases. The ends lost 3 bases at V and 2 bases at J; junction bases unmatched: 9. This CDR3 comprises 16 residues. Germline CDR1 LNHDA, CDR2 SQIVND (reference sequence).

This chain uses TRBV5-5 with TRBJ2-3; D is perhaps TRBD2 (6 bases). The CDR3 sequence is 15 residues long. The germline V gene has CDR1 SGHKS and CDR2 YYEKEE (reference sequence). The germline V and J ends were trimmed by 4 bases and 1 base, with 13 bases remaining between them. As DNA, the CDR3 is TGTGCCAGCAGCCTGACGTCTAGCGGCACAGATACGCAGTATTTT. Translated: CASSLTSSGTDTQYF. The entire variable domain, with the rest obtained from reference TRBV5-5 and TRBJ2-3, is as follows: DAGVTQSPTHLIKTRGQQVTLRCSPISGHKSVSWYQQVLGQGPQFIFQYYEKEERGRGNFPDRFSARQFPNYSSELNVNALLLGDSALYLCASSLTSSGTDTQYFGPGTRLTVL.

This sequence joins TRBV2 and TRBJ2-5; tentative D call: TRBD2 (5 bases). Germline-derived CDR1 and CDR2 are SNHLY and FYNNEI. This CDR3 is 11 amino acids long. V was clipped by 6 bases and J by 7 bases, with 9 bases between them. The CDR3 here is CASSYEGTQYF. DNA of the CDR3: TGTGCCAGCAGCTACGAGGGGACCCAGTACTTC.

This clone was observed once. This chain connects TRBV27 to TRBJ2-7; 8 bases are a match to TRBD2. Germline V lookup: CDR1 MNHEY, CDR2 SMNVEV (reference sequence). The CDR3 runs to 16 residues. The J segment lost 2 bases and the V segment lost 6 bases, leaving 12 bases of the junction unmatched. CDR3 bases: TGTGCCAGCAGGGGGGAGGTATGCGGGGGGCCCTACGAGCAGTACTTC. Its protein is CASRGEVCGGPYEQYF.

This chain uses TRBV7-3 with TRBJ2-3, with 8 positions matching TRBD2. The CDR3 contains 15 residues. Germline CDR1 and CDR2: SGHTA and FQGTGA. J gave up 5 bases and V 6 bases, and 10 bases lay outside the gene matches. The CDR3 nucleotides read TGTGCCAGCAGTGAGAGCGGGGGTTGGGGAGATACGCAGTATTTT. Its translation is CASSESGGWGDTQYF.

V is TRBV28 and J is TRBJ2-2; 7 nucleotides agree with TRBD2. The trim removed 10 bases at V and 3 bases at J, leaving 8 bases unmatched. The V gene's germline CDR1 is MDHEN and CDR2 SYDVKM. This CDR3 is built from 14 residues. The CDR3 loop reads CATRRGVDTGELFF. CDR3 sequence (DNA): TGTGCCACCCGTCGGGGGGTGGACACCGGGGAGCTGTTTTTT. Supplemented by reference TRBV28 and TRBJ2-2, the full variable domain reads DVKVTQSSRYLVKRTGEKVFLECVQDMDHENMFWYRQDPGLGLRLIYFSYDVKMKEKGDIPEGYSVSREKKERFSLILESASTNQTSMYLCATRRGVDTGELFFGEGSRLTVL.

CDR3 nucleotide sequence: TGTGCCAGCAGCCCTCACCGGGACAGGGGGCGAAATGAGCAGTTCTTC. The encoded protein is CASSPHRDRGRNEQFF. This chain links TRBV7-8 with TRBJ2-1; TRBD1 aligns across 12 bases. The V and J ends lost 5 bases and 7 bases, in that order; junction bases with no gene match: 9. The CDR3 is 16 amino acids. The germline V gene encodes CDR1 SGHVS and CDR2 FQNEAQ. The entire variable domain, with the rest obtained from reference TRBV7-8 and TRBJ2-1, is as follows: GAGVSQSPRYKVAKRGQDVALRCDPISGHVSLFWYQQALGQGPEFLTYFQNEAQLDKSGLPSDRFFAERPEGSVSTLKIQRTQQEDSAVYLCASSPHRDRGRNEQFFGPGTRLTVL.

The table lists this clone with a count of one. The CDR3, as DNA: TGTGCCAGCTCACTTACCGGGACTAGCGGGGGGCGTGGAAGCACAGATACGCAGTATTTT. Protein sequence: CASSLTGTSGGRGSTDTQYF. This chain uses TRBV18 with TRBJ2-3, with 15 bases fitting TRBD2. The trim removed 4 bases at V and 0 bases at J, leaving 11 bases unmatched. Germline values: CDR1 KGHSH, CDR2 LQKENI. This CDR3 comprises 20 residues.

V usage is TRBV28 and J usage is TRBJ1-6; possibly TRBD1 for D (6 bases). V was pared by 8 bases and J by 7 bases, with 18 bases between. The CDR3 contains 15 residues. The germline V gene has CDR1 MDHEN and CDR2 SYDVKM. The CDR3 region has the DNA TGTGCCAGCTTCACCACAGGGAATCAAAATTCACCCCTCCACTTT. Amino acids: CASFTTGNQNSPLHF.

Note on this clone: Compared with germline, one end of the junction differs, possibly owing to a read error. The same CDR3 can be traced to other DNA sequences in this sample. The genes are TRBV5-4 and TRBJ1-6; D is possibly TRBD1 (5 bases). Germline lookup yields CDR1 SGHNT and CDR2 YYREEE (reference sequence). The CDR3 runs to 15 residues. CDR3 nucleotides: TGTGCCAGCAGCTTGTGGGGCCGCGCGGGGAATCCCCTCCACTTC. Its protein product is CASSLWGRAGNPLHF.

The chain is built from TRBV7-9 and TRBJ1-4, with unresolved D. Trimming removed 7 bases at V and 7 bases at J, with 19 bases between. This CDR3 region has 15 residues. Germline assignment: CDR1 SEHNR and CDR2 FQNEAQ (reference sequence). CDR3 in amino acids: CASTPSGIVAEKLFF. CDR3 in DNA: TGTGCCAGCACCCCGAGCGGGATAGTGGCTGAAAAACTGTTTTTT.

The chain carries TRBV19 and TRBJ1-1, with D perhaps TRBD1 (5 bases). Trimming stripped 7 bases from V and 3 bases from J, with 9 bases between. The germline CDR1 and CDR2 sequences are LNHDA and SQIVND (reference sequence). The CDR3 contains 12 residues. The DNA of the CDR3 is TGTGCCAGTAAAGGCAGGGACACTGAAGCTTTCTTT. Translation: CASKGRDTEAFF. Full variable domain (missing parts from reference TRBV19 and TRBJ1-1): DGGITQSPKYLFRKEGQNVTLSCEQNLNHDAMYWYRQDPGQGLRLIYYSQIVNDFQKGDIAEGYSVSREKKESFPLTVTSAQKNPTAFYLCASKGRDTEAFFGQGTRLTVV.

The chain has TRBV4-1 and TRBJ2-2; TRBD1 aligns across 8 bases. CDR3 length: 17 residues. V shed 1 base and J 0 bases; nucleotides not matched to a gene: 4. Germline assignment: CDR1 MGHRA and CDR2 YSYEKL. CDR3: CASSQVGTGANTGELFF. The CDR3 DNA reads TGCGCCAGCAGCCAAGTAGGGACAGGCGCGAACACCGGGGAGCTGTTTTTT.